Below are 20 T cell receptor beta chains sequenced from a single sample in a study of molecular identifiers for immune sequencing clone quantification (dated by TCRdb to the late 2010s). The method behind the library was PCR. Sequencing was performed on an Illumina HiSeq 4000. Using fastp trimming at Q25 and MiXCR clonotype assembly, TCRdb reanalyzed the public sequencing data and kept in-frame beta chains. Every entry covers one CDR3 protein and lists the most common genes and DNA from its rows. In this sample the table shows about 640,000 distinct CDR3 sequences, approximately 20% of which occur a single time. The ten largest clones capture about 0.9% of the sample. Material for sequencing was naive CD8+ T cells from blood, with Jurkat cell RNA spiked in. This specimen's cell subset or site label, per the study, means: FACS-sorted CD8+CD4-CCR7+CD45RA+ naive T cells. The origin of the receptors is a human donor in good health. Some libraries in this study had Jurkat cell RNA spiked in.

This clonotype was counted at least ten times. The CDR3 region is CASSVPADTQYF. The CDR3 bases are TGTGCCAGCAGCGTACCTGCAGATACGCAGTATTTT. V is TRBV7-9 and J is TRBJ2-3; D is undetermined. The germline V and J ends were trimmed by 5 bases and 4 bases, with 7 bases remaining between them. Germline CDR1 is SEHNR and CDR2 is FQNEAQ (reference sequence). The CDR3 is 12 amino acids.

This clonotype was counted between two and nine times. A much larger clonotype is one base distant, so this may be a read error. The chain couples TRBV9 to TRBJ1-5, with D unresolved. Germline V gene sequence: CDR1 SGDLS, CDR2 YYNGEE. This CDR3 spans 15 amino acids. The CDR3 DNA follows: TGTGCCAGCGGCGTAGATGGGAGAGCTGATCAGCCCCAGCATTTT. Amino acid sequence: CASGVDGRADQPQHF.

This clonotype appeared many times. V is TRBV5-6 and J is TRBJ2-7; D is unresolved. The CDR3 consists of 13 residues. V lost 1 base and J 3 bases, leaving 8 bases between the germline ends. CDR1 SGHDT and CDR2 YYEEEE come from the germline V gene. CDR3 sequence (DNA): TGTGCCAGCAGCTTGAGTGGGGTCTACGAGCAGTACTTC. Residues: CASSLSGVYEQYF.

This clonotype was recorded many times. The chain has TRBV24-1 and TRBJ2-3; a possible D gene is TRBD1 (7 bases). V was clipped by 0 bases and J by 2 bases, with 23 bases between them. Germline V gene data show CDR1 as KGHDR and CDR2 as SFDVKD. The CDR3 runs 20 residues. The CDR3 region has the DNA TGTGCCACCAGTGATTTGCACCCGCGGGACAGATCCGTCGCCACAGATACGCAGTATTTT. This gives the protein CATSDLHPRDRSVATDTQYF.

The chain combines TRBV24-1 with TRBJ2-7, with D unclear. The germline gives CDR1 KGHDR, CDR2 SFDVKD. The CDR3 is 18 residues long. V was pared by 5 bases and J by 2 bases, with 24 bases between. CDR3 sequence reads: CATSAVRMGLVWAYEQYF. As DNA, the CDR3 is TGTGCCACCAGTGCGGTGCGGATGGGGTTGGTTTGGGCCTACGAGCAGTACTTC.

There are many counts of this clonotype. The chain combines TRBV7-9 with TRBJ2-7; D gene uncertain. This CDR3 is built from 13 residues. V lost 5 bases and J 3 bases, leaving 11 bases between the germline ends. CDR1 is SEHNR, CDR2 FQNEAQ, per germline (reference sequence). The CDR3: CASSPFADYEQYF. As DNA, the CDR3 is TGTGCCAGCAGCCCGTTCGCCGACTACGAGCAGTACTTC.

This clonotype was observed at least ten times. This rearrangement joins TRBV12-3 or TRBV12-4 to TRBJ2-1; a possible D gene is TRBD1 (6 bases). The CDR3 runs to 13 residues. V was pared by 3 bases and J by 12 bases, with 15 bases between. CDR3 coding DNA: TGTGCCAGCAGTTTTTCCCCGCCCAGGGGGCAGTTCTTC. It yields the protein CASSFSPPRGQFF.

This clonotype was detected only a few times. The V call is TRBV10-2, the J call TRBJ2-1; TRBD2 matches 13 bases. The CDR3 runs to 17 residues. V dropped 7 bases and J dropped 8; count of bases not matched to a gene: 14. Germline assignment: CDR1 WSHSY and CDR2 SAAADI. CDR3 coding DNA: TGCGCCAGCATCCCCTCTGCTGGGACTAGCGGGGATTATGAGCAGTTCTTC. This gives the protein CASIPSAGTSGDYEQFF.

Regarding this clonotype: One end of the junction varies from germline; a read error may be responsible. J is TRBJ2-2 and V is TRBV18; D is perhaps TRBD2 (5 bases). Germline V gene data show CDR1 as KGHSH and CDR2 as LQKENI. This CDR3 is built from 13 residues. The chain's CDR3 is CASSHVSTGELVF. The DNA for the CDR3 is TGTGCCAGCTCACACGTAAGCACCGGGGAGCTGGTTTTT.

This clonotype came up many times. The V and J genes are TRBV30 and TRBJ2-7; no clear D gene. Trimming removed 1 base at V and 6 bases at J, with 7 bases between. The germline CDR1 and CDR2 sequences are GTSNPN and SVGIG (reference sequence). CDR3 length equals 11 residues. CDR3 region: CAWSAVREQYF. CDR3 bases: TGTGCCTGGAGTGCGGTCCGCGAGCAGTACTTC.

The chain is built from TRBV6-2 or TRBV6-3 and TRBJ1-5, with TRBD1 matching 7 bases. The junction had 8 bases not matched to a gene; V was cut back by 2 bases and J by 10 bases. Germline V gene sequence: CDR1 MNHEY, CDR2 SVGEGT. The CDR3 runs 14 residues. This CDR3 is CASSYPTGAVPQHF. In nucleotides, the CDR3 is TGTGCCAGCAGTTACCCTACAGGGGCGGTTCCCCAGCATTTT.

This chain links TRBV19 with TRBJ2-2; 7 nucleotides match TRBD1. The CDR3 spans 14 residues. CDR1 and CDR2 (germline): LNHDA, SQIVND (reference sequence). The trim removed 3 bases at V and 5 bases at J, leaving 3 bases unmatched. The CDR3 coding sequence is TGTGCCAGTAGTATGACAGGGTGGACCGGGGAGCTGTTTTTT. It translates to CASSMTGWTGELFF.

This clonotype was detected only a few times. The V and J genes are TRBV7-6 and TRBJ2-7, with D possibly called TRBD1 or TRBD2 (5 bases each). V lost 5 bases and J 1 base, leaving 18 bases between the germline ends. CDR1 SGHVS and CDR2 FNYEAQ come from the germline V gene. The CDR3 extends over 16 amino acids. The CDR3 is CASSPGTAQSSYEQYF. CDR3 nucleotides: TGTGCCAGCAGCCCCGGGACGGCACAGTCATCCTACGAGCAGTACTTC. The full variable domain, rest sourced from reference TRBV7-6 and TRBJ2-7, is GAGVSQSPRYKVTKRGQDVALRCDPISGHVSLYWYRQALGQGPEFLTYFNYEAQQDKSGLPNDRFSAERPEGSISTLTIQRTEQRDSAMYRCASSPGTAQSSYEQYFGPGTRLTVT.

This clonotype was counted only a few times. Its ends do not fully match the called genes, so a read error is possible. The V gene is TRBV7-9, the J gene TRBJ2-5; 10 nucleotides match TRBD2. The CDR3 loop spans 15 amino acids. Germline assignment: CDR1 SEHNR and CDR2 FQNEAQ (reference sequence). CDR3 sequence reads: CANSLVLAGEETQYF. In DNA, the CDR3 is TGTGCCAACAGCTTAGTCCTAGCGGGAGAAGAGACCCAGTACTTC.

In regard to this clonotype: Given a far larger clone just one base away, this is likely a sequencing read error. The chain uses TRBV27 and TRBJ2-1, with D maybe TRBD2 (5 bases). V lost 4 bases to trimming and J lost 9 bases, with 7 bases between them. CDR1 MNHEY and CDR2 SMNVEV come from the germline V gene (reference sequence). CDR3 length: 11 amino acids. The CDR3, as DNA: TGTGCCAGCAGTTCAAGCGGTGAGCAGTTCTTC. It is translated as CASSSSGEQFF.

This clonotype was observed at least ten times. This sequence joins TRBV9 and TRBJ2-3; 14 bases line up with TRBD2. Germline-derived CDR1 and CDR2 are SGDLS and YYNGEE. Trimming at V came to 4 bases and at J to 1 base, leaving 5 bases not matched to a gene. The CDR3 extends over 17 amino acids. CDR3 loop: CASSLQGLAGGTDTQYF. The CDR3 DNA reads TGTGCCAGCAGCCTACAGGGACTAGCGGGGGGCACAGATACGCAGTATTTT.

The table lists this clonotype with a few counts. This chain connects TRBV7-9 to TRBJ2-1, with TRBD2 identical over 8 bases. The V gene's germline CDR1 is SEHNR and CDR2 FQNEAQ (reference sequence). This CDR3 region has 15 residues. After removal of 4 bases from V and 8 bases from J, the junction contained 10 bases not matched to a gene. CDR3 bases: TGTGCCAGCAGCTCGAGCGGGAGTAGGCCACATGAGCAGTTCTTC. Translation: CASSSSGSRPHEQFF.

This clonotype was picked up many times. J is TRBJ2-6 and V is TRBV6-5; 7 bases align to TRBD2. Trimming removed 2 bases from V and 0 bases from J; junction bases left unmatched: 10. This CDR3 region has 19 residues. Germline V gene lookup returns CDR1 MNHEY and CDR2 SVGAGI. CDR3 sequence: CASSYLLPGGSSGANVLTF. In DNA form, the CDR3 reads TGTGCCAGCAGTTACCTTCTACCGGGAGGAAGCTCTGGGGCCAACGTCCTGACTTTC.

This chain connects TRBV18 to TRBJ2-5, with 7 bases identical to TRBD2. Germline values: CDR1 KGHSH, CDR2 LQKENI. V trimming: 5 bases; J trimming: 4 bases; junction bases outside the gene matches: 10. CDR3 length equals 15 residues. As DNA, the CDR3 is TGTGCCAGCTCAAACGTCCCGGGGGGATTAGAGACCCAGTACTTC. Amino acids: CASSNVPGGLETQYF. Supplemented by reference TRBV18 and TRBJ2-5, the full variable domain reads NAGVMQNPRHLVRRRGQEARLRCSPMKGHSHVYWYRQLPEEGLKFMVYLQKENIIDESGMPKERFSAEFPKEGPSILRIQQVVRGDSAAYFCASSNVPGGLETQYFGPGTRLLVL.

This chain joins TRBV7-9 and TRBJ1-2, with TRBD1 identical over 8 bases. The CDR3 loop spans 12 amino acids. The trim removed 4 bases at V and 6 bases at J, leaving 1 base unmatched. Germline-derived CDR1 and CDR2 are SEHNR and FQNEAQ (reference sequence). The chain's CDR3 is CASSSQGDGYTF. The CDR3 region has the DNA TGTGCCAGCAGCTCACAGGGGGATGGCTACACCTTC.